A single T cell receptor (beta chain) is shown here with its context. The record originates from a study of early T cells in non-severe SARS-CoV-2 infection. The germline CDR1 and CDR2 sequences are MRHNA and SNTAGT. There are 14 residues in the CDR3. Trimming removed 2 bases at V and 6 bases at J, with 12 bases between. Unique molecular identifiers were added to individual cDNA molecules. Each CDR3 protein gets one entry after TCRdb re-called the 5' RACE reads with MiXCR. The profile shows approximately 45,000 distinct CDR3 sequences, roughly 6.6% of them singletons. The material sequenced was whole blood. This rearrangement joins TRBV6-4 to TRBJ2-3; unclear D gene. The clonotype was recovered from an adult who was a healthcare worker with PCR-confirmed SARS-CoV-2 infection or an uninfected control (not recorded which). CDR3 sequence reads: CASSDRDEMDTQYF. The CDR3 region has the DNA TGTGCCAGCAGTGACAGGGATGAGATGGATACGCAGTATTTT.